This T cell receptor beta chain was retrieved from a study of shared clonotypes between healthy human individuals (dated by TCRdb to the early 2020s). Regarding the study in general: Three men and a couple of women, aged 18 to 49 years, made up the cohort. Each donor's leukapheresis produced roughly between roughly 0.85 and 9.5 billion PBMCs. Libraries were prepared and TCR repertoires were sequenced by different laboratories using diverse techniques, in order to increase sequencing depth and limit assay-specific biases. For each donor, CD4 naive and CD4 memory were each run on three plates, CD8 naive on two plates, and CD8 memory on one plate. The study deeply sequenced blood TCR repertoires of roughly five healthy adults to estimate repertoire size and the extent of clonotype sharing between individuals.

Healthy HIV-negative adults with no recently reported acute infections or vaccinations were included as donors. All donors were Caucasian adults living in Nashville, Tennessee, USA. CD4+ T cells were enriched by magnetic negative selection, after which naive cells were positively selected on CD45RA and the negative fraction was taken as the memory subset. After blood collection by leukapheresis, PBMCs were isolated using Ficoll-Histopaque density gradient centrifugation and then cryopreserved in the vapor phase of liquid nitrogen. Purity and quantity of every magnetically sorted T cell population were checked by analytical flow cytometry. From each sorted fraction, genomic DNA was isolated and quantified by UV absorbance on a Nanodrop 2000c. As for this clone: Its antigen remains unidentified. It has no much larger one-base neighbor in the sample; base qualities were not kept.

TCR CDR3 regions were amplified from genomic DNA by multiplex PCR using the deep immunoSEQ assay. Genomic DNA extracted from each cell subset was distributed evenly over all wells of several immunoSEQ 96-well plates, and each plate served as one replicate. Each replicate PCR for sorted subsets received roughly 200 ng genomic DNA, equal to tens of thousands of T cell genomes. Purified libraries were measured with a Qubit 3.0 fluorometer, size-checked on a Bioanalyzer 2100, and measured again with the KAPA Library Quantification kit. A separate single-read 150-cycle Illumina NextSeq 550 flow cell was used to sequence each immunoSEQ 96-well plate. On the authors' methods: Because the immunoSEQ output included only junctional sequences and no quality scores, the filtering could not be the same as the filtering used for full-length reads. To assign V/J genes and CDR3, sequences were annotated using PyIR, a Python wrapper for IgBLAST v1.9, with IMGT germline references. Reads were removed for weak V/J assignments (E-value above 1e-6), missing CDR3, stop codons, out-of-frame junctions, or ambiguous translated residues. V3J clonotypes were defined as sequences sharing the same inferred V gene, J gene, and CDR3 amino acid sequence. Percentage overlap between repertoires was computed as shared unique clonotypes divided by the size of the smaller repertoire. RTK rarefaction, the Chao1 estimator, and Recon v2.1 estimates of unobserved clonotypes were used to assess repertoire richness. Generation probabilities were computed with OLGA for all TCRbeta clonotypes obtained by the gDNA method from several donors. Not all clones reach the TCRdb copy of this immuneACCESS table, which keeps in-frame sequences only. Checked studies attribute under half of the gap to unresolved V genes and leave the rest unexplained. V and J calls and clone size follow that table, whereas D and trimming were derived from the DNA. The sample contains hundreds of thousands of clones, about three quarters of them found a single time. The leading ten clones occupy 1.5% to 2% of the sample.

Overall results and qualifications from the work: Sampling was restricted to blood, and TCR repertoires in tissues likely differ from the TCR repertoires found in blood. Because the study included only a small number of donors, the genetic and exposure-history diversity represented was limited. Larger estimated clonotype richness was generally found for naive subsets than for memory subsets. Incomplete sequencing was indicated by rarefaction of sorted-subset datasets, despite the large sequencing depth. Compared with non-shared clonotypes, clonotypes shared by all four sorted-subset donors had higher generation probabilities. Pairwise subsampling led to the expectation that sequencing depth would affect the degree of clonotype sharing among donors. When several donors were compared, the shared fraction of clonotypes was about 5.5% for naive CD4, 3.5% to 4% for naive CD8, roughly 2.5% for memory CD4, and 0.35% to 0.4% for memory CD8.

The TCR comes from a woman in her 30s in good health. The material sequenced was memory CD4+ T cells sorted from blood. Reading the label with the study, this specimen's cell subset or site is: CD45RA-negative fraction.

The DNA sequence is as follows: TGTGCCAGCAGACCTCCTGGGACTACTGCCTACGAGCAGTACTTC. It codes for CASRPPGTTAYEQYF. The sequence links TRBV28 to TRBJ2-7; 7 bases in the junction line up with TRBD2. The V end gives up 6 bases and the J end 2 bases, leaving 10 bases in the junction not matched to a gene. CDR1 and CDR2, looked up from the germline V gene, are MDHEN and SYDVKM. Inclusive of the bounding cysteine and phenylalanine, the CDR3 is 15 residues long. Only the CDR3 portion is preserved as DNA: 45 bases, with reading frame beginning at the first base.